The sequence of this TCR beta chain was determined in a study of monozygotic twins with inflammatory bowel disease. Germline V lookup: CDR1 SGHNT, CDR2 YYREEE (reference sequence). The length of the CDR3 is 16 residues. Whole-study findings and limits: IBD patients shared fewer clonotypes with other individuals than healthy twins, especially patients with disease activity signs. Diversity of TCRbeta measured by inverse Simpson was lower in IBD patients than in healthy co-twins.

Turning to this clonotype: Its target is unknown.

TCRdb derives one entry per CDR3 protein from the 5' RACE reads, leaving out DNA. The clone table shows 150,000 to 200,000 distinct CDR3 sequences, with the ten largest holding 2.5% to 3%. The specimen was blood. The chain uses TRBV5-4 and TRBJ2-1; the D call of TRBD2 rests on TCRdb alone, since no DNA is present to check it. The source is a human donor with ulcerative colitis or Crohn's disease, or a healthy co-twin of an affected twin (not recorded which). CDR3 loop: CASSLSGRPAYNEQFF.